This T cell receptor beta chain was retrieved from a study of T cells in pancreatic ductal adenocarcinoma. Clones were read by immunoSEQ multiplex PCR, and TCRdb kept only the in-frame ones, dropping some. The sample has approximately 97,000 clones, more than 90% seen once; the top ten hold less than 4%. V lost 2 bases and J lost 2; bases outside the gene matches: 3. Germline values: CDR1 MNHNS, CDR2 SASEGT. The CDR3 covers 15 residues. No neoadjuvant therapy was given to the selected pancreatic ductal adenocarcinoma patients before their surgery. The sequencing sample was made of PBMCs. The V call is TRBV6-1, the J call TRBJ1-2; 9 bases align to TRBD1. The receptor was derived from a human donor with pancreatic ductal adenocarcinoma. CDR3 DNA: TGTGCCAGCAGTGAAACCGGGACAGGGAACTATGGCTACACCTTC. Its protein product is CASSETGTGNYGYTF.